This T cell receptor (beta chain) came from a study of blood T cell repertoires in COVID-19. Turning to the study itself: Material from acute and convalescent COVID-19 was sourced from the United States, Italy and Spain. Nucleic acid was either cDNA or gDNA, and it came from T cells, B-cell-depleted T cells, or PBMCs.

Original data processing: Quantification of nucleated cells was approximated via reference gene primer amplification. Assay: immunoSEQ multiplex PCR; the TCRdb copy retains only in-frame clones and omits some. V and J calls and clone size are given by that table; D and trimming were obtained from the DNA. The sample shows around 220,000 clones, 85% to 90% of them seen only once. Germline CDR1 SGDLS, CDR2 YYNGEE. This CDR3 is built from 15 residues. V lost 4 bases and J 3 bases, leaving 14 bases between the germline ends. The receptor was derived from a man aged 45-60 years with acute or convalescent COVID-19. Source material: peripheral blood. This chain joins TRBV9 and TRBJ2-1; TRBD1 might be the D (7 bases). The CDR3 DNA sequence: TGTGCCAGCAGCCTCGGGACAGCGGGCTACAATGAGCAGTTCTTC. Translated, it gives CASSLGTAGYNEQFF. Variable domain in full (rest from reference TRBV9 and TRBJ2-1): DSGVTQTPKHLITATGQRVTLRCSPRSGDLSVYWYQQSLDQGLQFLIQYYNGEERAKGNILERFSAQQFPDLHSELNLSSLELGDSALYFCASSLGTAGYNEQFFGPGTRLTVL.